The present T cell receptor beta chain was sequenced within a study of T cells after somatic rescue of genetic block (dated by TCRdb to the early 2020s). Some background on the complete study: The study assessed how robust, over the long term, a T-cell system was when the system had developed through somatic rescue of a genetic block in T-cell development.

Library creation used the immunoSEQ multiplex PCR assay. The table comes from immuneACCESS by way of TCRdb, which keeps in-frame sequences with V and J called. Part of the clones is missing from these tables; in studies checked, under half for an unresolved V gene and the rest for unknown reasons. The sample table holds over 95,000 clones, of which about 93% were seen once. The top ten clonotypes cover 1.4% of the sample. About this clone: Its binding antigen is unknown. Per-base quality was not reported, and no clone a single base away is much larger than it.

V is cut by 6 bases and J by 0 bases, and the space between the germline ends is 24 bases. CDR1 LNHDA and CDR2 SQIVND were looked up in the germline V gene (reference sequence). Counted from cysteine to phenylalanine, this CDR3 has 19 amino acids. The entry retains the CDR3 DNA only, 57 bases that are in frame from base 1. The chain was built from TRBV19 and TRBJ1-5; TRBD1 is a weak D gene call, 5 bases matching. The source is a woman in her late teens or twenties. Input material: peripheral blood mononuclear cells (PBMCs). In nucleotide form, the sequence is TGTGCCAGTAGACCTGGGGCCTTCGCGGGGAGTTATAGCAATCAGCCCCAGCATTTT. The translation is CASRPGAFAGSYSNQPQHF.